This TCR beta chain originates from a study of blood T cells in healthy people across ages. Combining a sample-barcoded 5' primer with a J-beta primer mix, a second PCR ran for roughly 7 to 12 cycles. TCRdb processed the 5' RACE reads anew with MiXCR; each CDR3 protein has one entry. The sample has around 1.5 million distinct CDR3 sequences; approximately 59% are singletons. V trimming: 3 bases; J trimming: 0 bases; junction bases outside the gene matches: 6. This CDR3 is 16 amino acids long. This chain uses TRBV12-3 or TRBV12-4 with TRBJ2-7; 9 nucleotides align to TRBD2. The sample consisted of blood. This sequence originates from a young man in good health. CDR3: CASSFSSGTSSYEQYF. The CDR3, as DNA: TGTGCCAGCAGTTTCTCTAGCGGGACGAGCTCCTACGAGCAGTACTTC.